Listed below are T cell receptor beta chains from one sample, sequenced in a study of T-cell reconstitution after alpha-beta-depleted transplantation in children. TCRdb processed the PCR reads anew with MiXCR; each CDR3 protein has one entry. The table lists around 420,000 distinct CDR3 sequences, roughly 16% of them singletons. The sequences come from PBMCs, mostly from graft donor cells, collected 360 days after TCRalphabeta/CD19-depleted stem cell transplant. All receptors come from a boy under two years old who had a stem cell transplant for Wiskott-Aldrich syndrome, so the T cells may come from the graft donor. Each CDR3 is given with its conserved first and last residue. Each record gives: J gene, clone size, V gene, CDR3 protein. A clone size is listed for some rows: how often the clone was seen (once, few, many), or a class if it is expanded.

>TRBJ2-1|once|TRBV7-4
CAFSPGQGSLGGYNEQFF
>TRBJ2-5|.|TRBV2
CASSDSEGETQYF
>TRBJ2-1|.|TRBV10-3
CAISRPGQGLYNEQFF
>TRBJ2-7|many|TRBV4-1
CASSPRTTYEQYF
>TRBJ2-2|few|TRBV5-1
CASRYGPTGANTGELFF
>TRBJ1-4|.|TRBV12-3/TRBV12-4
CASMATGGNEKLFF
>TRBJ2-5|.|TRBV5-5
CASSFKGTETQYF
>TRBJ2-5|.|TRBV7-8
CASSNWGLAGEETQYF
>TRBJ2-2|.|TRBV20-1
CSASELFSGELFF
>TRBJ1-6|few|TRBV20-1
CSARAHSRERNSPLHF
>TRBJ2-5|few|TRBV7-6
CASSLEAATAGQETQYF
>TRBJ1-2|few|TRBV12-3/TRBV12-4
CASRRQGATNYGYTF
>TRBJ2-3|.|TRBV4-2
CASSQTGSDTQYF
>TRBJ2-1|many|TRBV12-3/TRBV12-4
CASSFPGDEQFF
>TRBJ2-1|few|TRBV29-1
CSVYRGSYNEQFF
>TRBJ2-7|few|TRBV7-9
CASSFGQYEQYF
>TRBJ2-2|few|TRBV4-3
CASSRQGGYTGELFF
>TRBJ2-1|.|TRBV29-1
CSAGLAGGPYNEQFF
>TRBJ2-3|few|TRBV4-1
CASSQDRNRGQSTDTQYF
>TRBJ2-7|few|TRBV29-1
CSVVLGGLQYF
>TRBJ2-4|few|TRBV3-1
CASSQWAEGGIQYF
>TRBJ2-7|.|TRBV10-3
CAIAPVGMTYDQYF
>TRBJ2-7|many|TRBV5-1
CASSLGREQYF
>TRBJ2-7|few|TRBV7-9
CASSIKGQGVYEQYF
>TRBJ2-7|.|TRBV20-1
CSASRTGTYEQYF
>TRBJ2-7|few|TRBV21-1
CASSTLLASSYEQYF
>TRBJ2-7|few|TRBV12-3/TRBV12-4
CASSLPPRYEQYF
>TRBJ2-5|few|TRBV3-1
CASSQGSRVTQEYF
>TRBJ1-3|few|TRBV25-1
CASTDGGGGAGNTIYF
>TRBJ2-7|many|TRBV7-2
CASSLAAAYEQYF
>TRBJ1-5|many|TRBV12-3/TRBV12-4
CASSLRPWNLNNQPQHF
>TRBJ2-3|.|TRBV20-1
CSARDSRGAGDTQYF
>TRBJ2-2|.|TRBV18
CASSSLAGSIGELFF
>TRBJ2-7|many|TRBV5-1
CASSLEAGAYEQYF
>TRBJ2-1|.|TRBV4-1
CASSQDPGYPGGFF
>TRBJ2-5|.|TRBV7-8
CASSKSGTSEAQYF
>TRBJ2-1|few|TRBV6-5
CASSYDLYRREQFF
>TRBJ2-7|.|TRBV6-2/TRBV6-3
CASSYYGTGGYEQYF
>TRBJ2-1|few|TRBV6-5
CASTERNEQFF
>TRBJ2-1|.|TRBV2
CASSERTGGLEQFF
>TRBJ2-3|few|TRBV12-3/TRBV12-4
CASSGTSATDTQYF
>TRBJ2-1|.|TRBV6-2/TRBV6-3
CASSYPGQGYNEQFF
>TRBJ2-5|.|TRBV2
CASREDRGVRETQYF
>TRBJ2-3|few|TRBV27
CASSGLAGTHTQYF
>TRBJ2-5|many|TRBV4-3
CASSQIQGYGETQYF
>TRBJ2-5|.|TRBV11-1
CASSSETSSNWYQETQYF
>TRBJ2-1|many|TRBV12-3/TRBV12-4
CASSHPGQGYNEQFF
>TRBJ2-3|few|TRBV5-1
CASSLELQTQYF
>TRBJ2-3|.|TRBV11-3
CASSLDHLNTDTQYF
>TRBJ2-1|few|TRBV20-1
CSASRLAGVTEQFF
>TRBJ2-7|.|TRBV11-2
CASSSSGTRYEQYF
>TRBJ2-1|few|TRBV3-1
CASSPWTGRFGYNEQFF
>TRBJ2-6|.|TRBV5-1
CASNRPGANVLTF